This T cell receptor (beta chain) originates from a study of blood T cell repertoires in COVID-19. On the study more broadly: Sample material is recorded as cDNA or gDNA derived from T cells, B-cell-depleted T cells, or PBMCs.

Trimming shortened V by 2 bases and J by 2 bases, and 9 bases separated the two germline ends. Germline assignment: CDR1 SGHAT and CDR2 FQNNGV. There are 14 residues in the CDR3. Per the original data handling: Amplification of reference gene primers was used by the study to estimate nucleated cell counts. Sequencing used immunoSEQ multiplex PCR; TCRdb keeps in-frame clones, though not all of them. That table supplies the V and J calls and clone size; D and trimming were determined from the DNA. The data contain about 230,000 clones, 75% to 90% of them singletons. The sample consisted of peripheral blood. This sequence originates from a man in his forties with acute or convalescent COVID-19. This sequence joins TRBV11-2 and TRBJ2-5, with D hard to call. This CDR3 is CASSLLQPQETQYF. DNA for the CDR3: TGTGCCAGCAGCTTATTACAGCCGCAAGAGACCCAGTACTTC.